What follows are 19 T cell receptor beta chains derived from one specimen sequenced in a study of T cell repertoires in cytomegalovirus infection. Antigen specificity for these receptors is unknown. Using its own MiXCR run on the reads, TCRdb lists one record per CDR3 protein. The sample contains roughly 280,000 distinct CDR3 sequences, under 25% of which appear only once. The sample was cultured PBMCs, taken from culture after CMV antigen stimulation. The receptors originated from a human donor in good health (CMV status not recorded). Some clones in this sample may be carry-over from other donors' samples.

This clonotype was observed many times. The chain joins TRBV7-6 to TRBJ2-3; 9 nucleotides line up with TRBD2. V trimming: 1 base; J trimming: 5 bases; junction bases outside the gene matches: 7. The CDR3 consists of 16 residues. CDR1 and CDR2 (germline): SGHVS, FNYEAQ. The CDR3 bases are TGTGCCAGCAGCTTAGTGCGCGGGAGGGCCGGAGATACGCAGTATTTT. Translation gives CASSLVRGRAGDTQYF. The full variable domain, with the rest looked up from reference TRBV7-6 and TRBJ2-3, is GAGVSQSPRYKVTKRGQDVALRCDPISGHVSLYWYRQALGQGPEFLTYFNYEAQQDKSGLPNDRFSAERPEGSISTLTIQRTEQRDSAMYRCASSLVRGRAGDTQYFGPGTRLTVL.

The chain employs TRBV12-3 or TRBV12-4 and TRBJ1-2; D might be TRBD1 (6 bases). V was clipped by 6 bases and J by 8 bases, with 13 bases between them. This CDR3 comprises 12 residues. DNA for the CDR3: TGTGCCAGCAGCCTCAGGGACACAGGCTACACCTTC. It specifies CASSLRDTGYTF.

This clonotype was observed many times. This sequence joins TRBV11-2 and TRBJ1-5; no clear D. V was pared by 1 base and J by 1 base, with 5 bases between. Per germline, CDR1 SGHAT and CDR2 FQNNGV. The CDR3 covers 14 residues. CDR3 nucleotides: TGTGCCAGCAGCTTAGGAATGAGCAATCAGCCCCAGCATTTT. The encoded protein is CASSLGMSNQPQHF. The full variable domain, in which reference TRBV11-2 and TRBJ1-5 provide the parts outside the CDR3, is EAGVAQSPRYKIIEKRQSVAFWCNPISGHATLYWYQQILGQGPKLLIQFQNNGVVDDSQLPKDRFSAERLKGVDSTLKIQPAKLEDSAVYLCASSLGMSNQPQHFGDGTRLSIL.

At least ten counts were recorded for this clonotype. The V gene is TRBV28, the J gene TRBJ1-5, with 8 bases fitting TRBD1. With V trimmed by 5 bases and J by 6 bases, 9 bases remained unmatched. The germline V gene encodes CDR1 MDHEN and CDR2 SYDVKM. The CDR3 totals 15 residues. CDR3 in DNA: TGTGCCAGCAGTCTCGGACAGGGATATCGTCAGCCCCAGCATTTT. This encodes CASSLGQGYRQPQHF.

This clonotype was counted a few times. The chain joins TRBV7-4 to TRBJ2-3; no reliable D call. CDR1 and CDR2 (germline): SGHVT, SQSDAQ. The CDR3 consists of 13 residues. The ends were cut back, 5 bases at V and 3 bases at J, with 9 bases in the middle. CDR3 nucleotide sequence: TGTGCCAGCAGCCAAGAGATTACAGATACGCAGTATTTT. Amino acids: CASSQEITDTQYF.

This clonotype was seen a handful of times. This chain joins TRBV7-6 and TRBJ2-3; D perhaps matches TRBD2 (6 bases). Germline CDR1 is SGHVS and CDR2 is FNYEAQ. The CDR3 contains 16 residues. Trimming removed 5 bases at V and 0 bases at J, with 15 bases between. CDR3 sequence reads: CASSTPSASSTDTQYF. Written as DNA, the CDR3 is TGTGCCAGCAGCACACCTAGCGCGTCTAGCACAGATACGCAGTATTTT.

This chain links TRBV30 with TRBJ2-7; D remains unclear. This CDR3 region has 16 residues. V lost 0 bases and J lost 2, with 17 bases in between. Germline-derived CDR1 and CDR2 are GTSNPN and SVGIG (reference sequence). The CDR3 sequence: CAWSVRGRAKTYEQYF. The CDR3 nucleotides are TGTGCCTGGAGTGTACGTGGCAGAGCAAAAACCTACGAGCAGTACTTC.

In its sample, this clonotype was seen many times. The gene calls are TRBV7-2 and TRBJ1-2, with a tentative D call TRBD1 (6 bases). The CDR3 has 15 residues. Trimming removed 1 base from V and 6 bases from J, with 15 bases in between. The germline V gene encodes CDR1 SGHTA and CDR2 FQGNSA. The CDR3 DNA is TGTGCCAGCAGCTTAGTCCTCGGGGGCGCAGATGGCTACACCTTC. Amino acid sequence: CASSLVLGGADGYTF.

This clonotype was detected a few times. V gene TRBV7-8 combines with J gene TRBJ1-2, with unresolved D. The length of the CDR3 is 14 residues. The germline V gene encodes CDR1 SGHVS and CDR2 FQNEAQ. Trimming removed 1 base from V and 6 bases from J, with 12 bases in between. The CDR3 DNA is TGTGCCAGCAGCTTAGAGTCCCGGGGTAATGGCTACACCTTC. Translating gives CASSLESRGNGYTF.

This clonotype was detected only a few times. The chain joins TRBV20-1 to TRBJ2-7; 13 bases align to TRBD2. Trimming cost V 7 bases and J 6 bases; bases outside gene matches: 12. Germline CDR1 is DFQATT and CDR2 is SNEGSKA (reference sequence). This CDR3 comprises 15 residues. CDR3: CSGDDRTSGRPEQYF. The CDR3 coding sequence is TGCAGTGGCGATGACAGGACTAGCGGGAGACCCGAGCAGTACTTC.

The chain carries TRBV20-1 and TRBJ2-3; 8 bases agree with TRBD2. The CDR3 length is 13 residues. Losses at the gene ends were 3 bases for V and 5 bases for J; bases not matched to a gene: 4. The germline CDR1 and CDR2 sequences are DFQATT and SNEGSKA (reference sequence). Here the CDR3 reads CSASGGRRDTQYF. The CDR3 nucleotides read TGCAGTGCTAGCGGCGGGAGGAGAGATACGCAGTATTTT.

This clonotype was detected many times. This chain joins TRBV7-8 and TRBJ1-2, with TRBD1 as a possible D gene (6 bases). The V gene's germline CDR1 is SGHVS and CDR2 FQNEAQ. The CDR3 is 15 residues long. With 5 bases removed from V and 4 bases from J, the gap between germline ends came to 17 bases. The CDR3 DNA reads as TGTGCCAGCAGCCCATTGATAACAGGGTCCTATGGCTACACCTTC. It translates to CASSPLITGSYGYTF.

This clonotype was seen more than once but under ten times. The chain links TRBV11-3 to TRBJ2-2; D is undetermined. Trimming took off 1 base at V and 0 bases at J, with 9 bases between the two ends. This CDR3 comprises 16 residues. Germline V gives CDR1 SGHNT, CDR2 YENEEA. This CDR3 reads CASSLGQLPNTGELFF. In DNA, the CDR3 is TGTGCCAGCAGCTTAGGTCAGCTCCCGAACACCGGGGAGCTGTTTTTT.

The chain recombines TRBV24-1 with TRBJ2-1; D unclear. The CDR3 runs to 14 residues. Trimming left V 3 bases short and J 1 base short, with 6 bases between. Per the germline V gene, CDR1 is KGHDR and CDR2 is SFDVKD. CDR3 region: CATSDGPSYNEQFF. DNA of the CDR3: TGTGCCACCAGTGATGGACCGTCCTACAATGAGCAGTTCTTC.

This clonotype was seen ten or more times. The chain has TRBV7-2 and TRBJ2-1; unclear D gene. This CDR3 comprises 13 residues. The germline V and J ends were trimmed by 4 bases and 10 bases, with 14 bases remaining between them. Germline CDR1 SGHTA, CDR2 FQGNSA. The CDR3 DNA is TGTGCCAGCAGCTCGATAAACATGGGAGAGCAGTTCTTC. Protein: CASSSINMGEQFF.

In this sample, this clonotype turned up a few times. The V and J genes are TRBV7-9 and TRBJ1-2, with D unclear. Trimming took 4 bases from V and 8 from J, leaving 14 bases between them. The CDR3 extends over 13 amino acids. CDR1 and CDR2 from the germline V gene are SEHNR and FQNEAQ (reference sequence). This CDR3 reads CASSSPGREGYTF. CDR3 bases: TGTGCCAGCAGCTCGCCGGGGAGGGAGGGCTACACCTTC.

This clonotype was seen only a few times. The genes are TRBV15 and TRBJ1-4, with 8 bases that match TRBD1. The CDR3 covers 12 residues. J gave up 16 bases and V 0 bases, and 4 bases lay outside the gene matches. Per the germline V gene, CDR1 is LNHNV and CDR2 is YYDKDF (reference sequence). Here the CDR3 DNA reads TGTGCCACCAGCAGAGATAGAGGGACAGGGTTTTTT. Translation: CATSRDRGTGFF.

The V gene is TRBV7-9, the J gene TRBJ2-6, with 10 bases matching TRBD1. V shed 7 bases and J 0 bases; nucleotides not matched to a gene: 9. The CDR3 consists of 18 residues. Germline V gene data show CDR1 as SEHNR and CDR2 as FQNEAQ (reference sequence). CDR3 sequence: CASTEPWTGGSGANVLTF. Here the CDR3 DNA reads TGTGCCAGCACCGAGCCCTGGACAGGGGGCTCTGGGGCCAACGTCCTGACTTTC.

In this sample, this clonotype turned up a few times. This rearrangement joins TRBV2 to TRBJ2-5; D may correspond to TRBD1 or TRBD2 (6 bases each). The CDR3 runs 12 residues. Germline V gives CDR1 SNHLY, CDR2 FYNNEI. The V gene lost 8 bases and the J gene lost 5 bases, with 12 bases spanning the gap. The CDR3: CASWGARETQYF. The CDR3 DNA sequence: TGTGCCAGCTGGGGGGCGAGGGAGACCCAGTACTTC.